The present T cell receptor beta chain was sequenced within a study of blood T cell repertoires in COVID-19. The wider study: Sample material is recorded as cDNA or gDNA derived from T cells, B-cell-depleted T cells, or PBMCs.

Trimming removed 6 bases at V and 8 bases at J, with 16 bases between. Germline V gene lookup returns CDR1 MNHEY and CDR2 SVGAGI. CDR3 length: 13 residues. Original processing methods: Estimation of nucleated cell counts was performed using reference gene primer amplification. TCRdb keeps only in-frame clones here, not all; method: immunoSEQ multiplex PCR. V, J and clone size are those of that table, while D and trimming were read from the DNA. The sample holds some 180,000 clones, roughly three quarters seen once. This clonotype originated in a woman aged 45 to 65 with active or convalescent COVID-19. The sample comprised peripheral blood. The rearrangement links TRBV6-5 to TRBJ1-1, with a tentative D call TRBD1 (5 bases). This CDR3 reads CASSLTGGREAFF. The CDR3 DNA reads TGTGCCAGCAGCTTGACGGGGGGACGGGAAGCTTTCTTT.